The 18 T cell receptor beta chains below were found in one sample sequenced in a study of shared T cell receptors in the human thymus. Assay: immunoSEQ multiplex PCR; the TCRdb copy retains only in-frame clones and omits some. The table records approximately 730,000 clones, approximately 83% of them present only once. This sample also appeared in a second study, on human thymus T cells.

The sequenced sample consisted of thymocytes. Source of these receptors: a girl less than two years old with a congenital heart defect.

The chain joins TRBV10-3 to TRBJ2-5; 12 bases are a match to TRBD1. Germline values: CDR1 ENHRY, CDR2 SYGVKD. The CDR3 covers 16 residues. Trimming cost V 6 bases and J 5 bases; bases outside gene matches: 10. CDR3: CAISLQGTGGWETQYF. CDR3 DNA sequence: TGTGCCATCAGCCTCCAAGGGACAGGGGGCTGGGAGACCCAGTACTTC.

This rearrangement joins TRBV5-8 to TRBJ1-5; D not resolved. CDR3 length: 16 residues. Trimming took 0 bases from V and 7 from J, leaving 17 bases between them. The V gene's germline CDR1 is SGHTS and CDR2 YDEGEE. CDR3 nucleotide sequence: TGTGCCAGCAGCTTGGGTTTTGGTCGGAGAGACCAGCCCCAGCATTTT. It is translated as CASSLGFGRRDQPQHF.

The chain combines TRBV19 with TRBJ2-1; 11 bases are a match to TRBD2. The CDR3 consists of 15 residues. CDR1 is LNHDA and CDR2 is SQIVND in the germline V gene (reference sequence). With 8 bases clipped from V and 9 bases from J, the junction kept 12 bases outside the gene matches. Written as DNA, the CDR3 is TGTGCCAGTCCGACTAGCGGGGCTAGGGGGGTTGAGCAGTTCTTC. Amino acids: CASPTSGARGVEQFF.

The CDR3 region is CSVMKDSDYEQYF. DNA for the CDR3: TGCAGCGTTATGAAGGACAGCGACTACGAGCAGTACTTC. This sequence joins TRBV29-1 and TRBJ2-7; perhaps TRBD1 as D (6 bases). Trimming removed 5 bases from V and 3 bases from J, with 14 bases in between. This CDR3 has 13 residues. In germline, CDR1 is SQVTM, CDR2 ANQGSEA.

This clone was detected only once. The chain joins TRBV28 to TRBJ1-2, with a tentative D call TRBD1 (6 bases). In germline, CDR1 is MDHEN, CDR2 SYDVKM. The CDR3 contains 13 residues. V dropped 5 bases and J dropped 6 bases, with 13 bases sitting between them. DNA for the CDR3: TGTGCCAGCAGTCGGGGGGCAGTGGATGGCTACACCTTC. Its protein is CASSRGAVDGYTF.

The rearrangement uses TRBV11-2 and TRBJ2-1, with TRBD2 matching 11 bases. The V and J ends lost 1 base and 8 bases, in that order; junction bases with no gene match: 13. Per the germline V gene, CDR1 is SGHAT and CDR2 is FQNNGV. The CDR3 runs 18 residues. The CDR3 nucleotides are TGTGCCAGCAGCTTAGCCGATCGTAGCGGGGGGGCCTGGGATGAGCAGTTCTTC. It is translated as CASSLADRSGGAWDEQFF.

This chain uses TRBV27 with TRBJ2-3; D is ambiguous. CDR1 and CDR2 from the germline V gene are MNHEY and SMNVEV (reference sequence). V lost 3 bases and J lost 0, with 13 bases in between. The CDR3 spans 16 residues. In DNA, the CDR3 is TGTGCCAGCAGTTTGCCCGGTCGTCAAAGCACAGATACGCAGTATTTT. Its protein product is CASSLPGRQSTDTQYF.

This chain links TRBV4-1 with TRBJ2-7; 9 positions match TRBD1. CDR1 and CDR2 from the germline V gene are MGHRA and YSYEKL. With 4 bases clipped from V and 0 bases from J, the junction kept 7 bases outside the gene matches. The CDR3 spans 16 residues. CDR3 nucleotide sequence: TGCGCCAGCAGCCCAGTCTGGGACAGGGACTCCTACGAGCAGTACTTC. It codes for CASSPVWDRDSYEQYF.

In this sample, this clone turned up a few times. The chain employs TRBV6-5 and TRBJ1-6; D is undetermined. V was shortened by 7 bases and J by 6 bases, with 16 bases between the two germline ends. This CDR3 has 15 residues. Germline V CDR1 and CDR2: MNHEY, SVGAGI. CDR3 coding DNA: TGTGCCAGCACCTCAGGATCCCATCTTAATTCACCCCTCCACTTT. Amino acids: CASTSGSHLNSPLHF.

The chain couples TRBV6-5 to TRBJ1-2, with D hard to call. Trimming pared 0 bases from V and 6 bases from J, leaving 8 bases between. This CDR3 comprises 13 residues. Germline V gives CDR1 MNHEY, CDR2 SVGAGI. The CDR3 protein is CASSYSSADGYTF. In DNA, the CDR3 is TGTGCCAGCAGTTACTCGAGTGCGGATGGCTACACCTTC.

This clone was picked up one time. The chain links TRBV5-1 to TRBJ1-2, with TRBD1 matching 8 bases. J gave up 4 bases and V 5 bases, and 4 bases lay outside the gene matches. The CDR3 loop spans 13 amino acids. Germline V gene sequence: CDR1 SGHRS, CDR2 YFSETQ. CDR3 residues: CASRFGQGYGYTF. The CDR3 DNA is TGCGCCAGCAGATTCGGACAGGGCTATGGCTACACCTTC.

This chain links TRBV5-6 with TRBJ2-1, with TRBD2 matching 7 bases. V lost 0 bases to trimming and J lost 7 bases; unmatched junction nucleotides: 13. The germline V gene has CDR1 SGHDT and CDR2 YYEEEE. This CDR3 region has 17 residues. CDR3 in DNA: TGTGCCAGCAGCTTGGATTACGAAATCCCGCGGGGGAATGAGCAGTTCTTC. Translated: CASSLDYEIPRGNEQFF.

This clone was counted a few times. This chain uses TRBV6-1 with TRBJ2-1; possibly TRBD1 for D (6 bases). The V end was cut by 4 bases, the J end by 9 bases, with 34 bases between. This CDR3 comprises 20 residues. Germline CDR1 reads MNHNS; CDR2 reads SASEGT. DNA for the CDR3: TGTGCCAGCAGTGCCACGCCCGAGTCCGGGACATTTCATCACAACGCTGAGCAGTTCTTC. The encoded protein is CASSATPESGTFHHNAEQFF.

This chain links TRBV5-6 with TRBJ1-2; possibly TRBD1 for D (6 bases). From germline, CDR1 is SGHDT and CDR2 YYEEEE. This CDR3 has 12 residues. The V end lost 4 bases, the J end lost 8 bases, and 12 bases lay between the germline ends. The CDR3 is CASSPRTVGYTF. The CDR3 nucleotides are TGTGCCAGCAGCCCGCGGACAGTCGGCTACACCTTC.

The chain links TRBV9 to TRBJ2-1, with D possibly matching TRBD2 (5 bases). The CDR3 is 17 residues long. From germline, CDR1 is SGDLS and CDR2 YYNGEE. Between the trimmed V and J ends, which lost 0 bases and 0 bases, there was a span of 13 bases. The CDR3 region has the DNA TGTGCCAGCAGCGTAGCGAGCGGCAAATACTCCTACAATGAGCAGTTCTTC. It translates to CASSVASGKYSYNEQFF.

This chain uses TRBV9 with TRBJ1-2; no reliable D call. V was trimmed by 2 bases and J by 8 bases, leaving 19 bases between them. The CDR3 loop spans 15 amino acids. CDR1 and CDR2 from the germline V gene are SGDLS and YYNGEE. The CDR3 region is CASSVIPNSLKGYTF. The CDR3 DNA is TGTGCCAGCAGCGTCATTCCTAACTCTTTGAAGGGCTACACCTTC.

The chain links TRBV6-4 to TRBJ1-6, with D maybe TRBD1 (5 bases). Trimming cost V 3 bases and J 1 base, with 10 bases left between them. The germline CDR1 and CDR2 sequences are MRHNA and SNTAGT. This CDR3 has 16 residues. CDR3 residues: CASSEGDSSYNSPLHF. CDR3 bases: TGTGCCAGCAGTGAGGGGGACTCTTCCTATAATTCACCCCTCCACTTT.

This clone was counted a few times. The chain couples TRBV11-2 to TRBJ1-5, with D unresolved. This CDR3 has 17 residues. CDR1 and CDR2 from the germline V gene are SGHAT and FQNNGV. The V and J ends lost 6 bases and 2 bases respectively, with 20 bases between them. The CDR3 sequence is CASSPGGALVGNQPQHF. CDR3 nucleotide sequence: TGTGCCAGCAGTCCTGGTGGAGCTCTAGTGGGCAATCAGCCCCAGCATTTT.